The 5 T cell receptor beta chains given below trace back to one sample, sequenced in a study of CD8+ T cells in alopecia areata. Documented treatment: oral pan-JAK inhibitor, 5-10 mg twice daily. cDNA reverse transcribed from extracted RNA served as the sequencing template. Clones were read by immunoSEQ multiplex PCR, and TCRdb kept only the in-frame ones, dropping some. The table records over 150,000 clones, 53% of them present only once. The sequencing used CD8+ T cells sorted from blood, collected at week 24, from a patient treated with tofacitinib. All receptors come from a human donor with alopecia areata.

The rearrangement uses TRBV29-1 and TRBJ2-1, with a tentative D call TRBD2 (5 bases). CDR1 and CDR2 (germline): SQVTM, ANQGSEA. The V and J ends lost 4 bases and 7 bases respectively, with 11 bases between them. This CDR3 has 12 amino acids. CDR3 nucleotide sequence: TGCAGCGTTGTAAGAAGGGAGAATGAGCAGTTCTTC. Translation gives CSVVRRENEQFF.

The sample holds many counts of this clone. Here the CDR3 reads CASSQSPSYEQYF. CDR3 bases: TGTGCCAGCAGCCAATCCCCCTCCTACGAGCAGTACTTC. The chain recombines TRBV16 with TRBJ2-7; D gene unclear. The CDR3 spans 13 residues. The ends were cut back, 0 bases at V and 0 bases at J, with 3 bases in the middle. Germline CDR1 is KGHSY and CDR2 is FQNENV.

The chain is built from TRBV5-6 and TRBJ1-1; 10 nucleotides agree with TRBD1. V was pared by 3 bases and J by 5 bases, with 1 base of the junction left unmatched. The CDR3 consists of 13 residues. CDR1 is SGHDT, CDR2 YYEEEE, per germline. The CDR3: CASSWDRGTEAFF. DNA of the CDR3: TGTGCCAGCAGCTGGGACAGGGGAACTGAAGCTTTCTTT. Full variable domain (rest looked up from reference TRBV5-6 and TRBJ1-1): DAGVTQSPTHLIKTRGQQVTLRCSPKSGHDTVSWYQQALGQGPQFIFQYYEEEERQRGNFPDRFSGHQFPNYSSELNVNALLLGDSALYLCASSWDRGTEAFFGQGTRLTVV.

The chain joins TRBV14 to TRBJ2-7; D not resolved. V was clipped by 4 bases and J by 3 bases, with 7 bases between them. The CDR3 runs to 12 residues. CDR1 and CDR2 from the germline V gene are SGHDN and FVKESK. CDR3 nucleotide sequence: TGTGCCAGCAGCCTGACACTCTACGAGCAGTACTTC. It translates to CASSLTLYEQYF.

The chain couples TRBV30 to TRBJ1-1; D call uncertain. The CDR3 spans 12 residues. The V and J ends lost 2 bases and 7 bases respectively, with 11 bases between them. Looked up from germline, CDR1 is GTSNPN and CDR2 is SVGIG (reference sequence). The CDR3 nucleotides read TGTGCCTGGAGTATAGCCGGTGGTGAAGCTTTCTTT. The encoded protein is CAWSIAGGEAFF. Combining the CDR3 with reference TRBV30 and TRBJ1-1 gives the whole variable domain SQTIHQWPATLVQPVGSPLSLECTVEGTSNPNLYWYRQAAGRGLQLLFYSVGIGQISSEVPQNLSASRPQDRQFILSSKKLLLSDSGFYLCAWSIAGGEAFFGQGTRLTVV.